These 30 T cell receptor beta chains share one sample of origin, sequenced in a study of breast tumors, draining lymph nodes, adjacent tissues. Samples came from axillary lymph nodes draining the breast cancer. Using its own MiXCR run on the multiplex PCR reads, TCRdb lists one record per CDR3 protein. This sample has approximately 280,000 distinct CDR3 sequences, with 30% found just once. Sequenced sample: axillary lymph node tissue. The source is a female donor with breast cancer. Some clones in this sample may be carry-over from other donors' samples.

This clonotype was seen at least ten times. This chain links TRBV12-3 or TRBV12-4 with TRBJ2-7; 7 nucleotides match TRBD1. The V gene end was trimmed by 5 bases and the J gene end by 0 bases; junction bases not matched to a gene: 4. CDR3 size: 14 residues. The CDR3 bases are TGTGCCAGCAGTCGGACAGGATACTCCTACGAGCAGTACTTC. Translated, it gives CASSRTGYSYEQYF.

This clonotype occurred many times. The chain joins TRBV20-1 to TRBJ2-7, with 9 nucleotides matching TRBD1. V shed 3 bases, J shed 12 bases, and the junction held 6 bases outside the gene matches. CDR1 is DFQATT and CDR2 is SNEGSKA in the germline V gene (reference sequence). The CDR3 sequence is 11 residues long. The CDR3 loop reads CSASLTGGLYF. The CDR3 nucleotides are TGCAGTGCTAGTCTCACAGGGGGCTTGTACTTC.

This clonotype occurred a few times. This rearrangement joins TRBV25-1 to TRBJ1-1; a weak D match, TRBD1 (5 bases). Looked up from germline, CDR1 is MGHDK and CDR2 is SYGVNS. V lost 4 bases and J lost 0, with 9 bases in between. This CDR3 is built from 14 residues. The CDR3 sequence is CASSATAMNTEAFF. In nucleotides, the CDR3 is TGTGCCAGCAGTGCGACAGCCATGAACACTGAAGCTTTCTTT. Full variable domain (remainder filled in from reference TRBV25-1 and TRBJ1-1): EADIYQTPRYLVIGTGKKITLECSQTMGHDKMYWYQQDPGMELHLIHYSYGVNSTEKGDLSSESTVSRIRTEHFPLTLESARPSHTSQYLCASSATAMNTEAFFGQGTRLTVV.

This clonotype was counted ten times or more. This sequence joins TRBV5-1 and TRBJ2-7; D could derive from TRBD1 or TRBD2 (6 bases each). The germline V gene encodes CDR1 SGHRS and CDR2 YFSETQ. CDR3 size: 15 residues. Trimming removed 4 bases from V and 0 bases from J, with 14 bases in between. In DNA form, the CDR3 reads TGCGCCAGCAGCCGGGAGACAGGCCACTCCTACGAGCAGTACTTC. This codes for CASSRETGHSYEQYF.

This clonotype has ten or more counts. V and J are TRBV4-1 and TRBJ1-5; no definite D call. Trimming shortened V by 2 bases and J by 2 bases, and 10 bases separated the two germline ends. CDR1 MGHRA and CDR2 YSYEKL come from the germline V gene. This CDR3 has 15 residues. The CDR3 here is CASSQLLRGNQPQHF. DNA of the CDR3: TGCGCCAGCAGCCAACTATTAAGGGGCAATCAGCCCCAGCATTTT.

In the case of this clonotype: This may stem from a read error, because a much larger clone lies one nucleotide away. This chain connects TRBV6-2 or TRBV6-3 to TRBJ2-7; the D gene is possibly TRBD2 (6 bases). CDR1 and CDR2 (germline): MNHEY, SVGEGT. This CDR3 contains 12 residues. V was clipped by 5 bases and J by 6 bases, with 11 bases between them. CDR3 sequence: CASSLGTSEQYF. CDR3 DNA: TGTGCCAGCAGTCTTGGGACTTCCGAGCAGTACTTC.

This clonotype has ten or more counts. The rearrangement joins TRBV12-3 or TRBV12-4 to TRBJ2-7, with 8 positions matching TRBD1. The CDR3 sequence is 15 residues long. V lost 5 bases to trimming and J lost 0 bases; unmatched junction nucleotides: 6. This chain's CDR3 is CASSTGGLSSYEQYF. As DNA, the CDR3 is TGTGCCAGCAGTACAGGGGGTCTCAGCTCCTACGAGCAGTACTTC.

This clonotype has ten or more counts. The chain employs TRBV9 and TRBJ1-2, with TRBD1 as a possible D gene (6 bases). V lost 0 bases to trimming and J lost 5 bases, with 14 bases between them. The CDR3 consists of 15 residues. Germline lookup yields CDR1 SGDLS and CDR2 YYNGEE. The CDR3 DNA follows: TGTGCCAGCAGCGTAGAAGGGCAGGGGAGATATGGCTACACCTTC. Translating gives CASSVEGQGRYGYTF.

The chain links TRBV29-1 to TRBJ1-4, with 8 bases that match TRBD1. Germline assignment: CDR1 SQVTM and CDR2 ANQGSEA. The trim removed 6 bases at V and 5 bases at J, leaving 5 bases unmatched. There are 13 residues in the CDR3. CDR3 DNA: TGCAGCGTAACAGGGGGGCGGAATGAAAAACTGTTTTTT. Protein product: CSVTGGRNEKLFF.

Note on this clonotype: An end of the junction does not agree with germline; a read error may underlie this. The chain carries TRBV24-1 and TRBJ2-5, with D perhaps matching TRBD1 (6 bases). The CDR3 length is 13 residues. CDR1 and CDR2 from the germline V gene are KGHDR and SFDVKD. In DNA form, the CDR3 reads TGTGCCAGCAGTTTAAGGACAGAAAATGAGCAGTACTTC. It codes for CASSLRTENEQYF.

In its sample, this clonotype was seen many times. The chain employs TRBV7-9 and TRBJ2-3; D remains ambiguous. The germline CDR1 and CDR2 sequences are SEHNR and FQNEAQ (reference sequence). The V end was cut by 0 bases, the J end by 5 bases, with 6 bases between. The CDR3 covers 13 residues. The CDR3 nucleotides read TGTGCCAGCAGCTTAGCCGAAGGAGATACGCAGTATTTT. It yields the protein CASSLAEGDTQYF.

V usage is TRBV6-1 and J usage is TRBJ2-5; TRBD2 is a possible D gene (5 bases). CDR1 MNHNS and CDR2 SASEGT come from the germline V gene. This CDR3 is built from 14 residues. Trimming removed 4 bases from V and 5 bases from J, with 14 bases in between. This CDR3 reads CASSGRGLEETQYF. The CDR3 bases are TGTGCCAGCAGTGGTCGGGGTTTGGAGGAGACCCAGTACTTC.

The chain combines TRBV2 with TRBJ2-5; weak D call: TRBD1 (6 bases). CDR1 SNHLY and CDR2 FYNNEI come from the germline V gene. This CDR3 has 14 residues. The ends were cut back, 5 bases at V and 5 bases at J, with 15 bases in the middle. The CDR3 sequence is CASSPRGQMETQYF. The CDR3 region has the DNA TGTGCCAGCAGTCCTCGAGGACAGATGGAGACCCAGTACTTC.

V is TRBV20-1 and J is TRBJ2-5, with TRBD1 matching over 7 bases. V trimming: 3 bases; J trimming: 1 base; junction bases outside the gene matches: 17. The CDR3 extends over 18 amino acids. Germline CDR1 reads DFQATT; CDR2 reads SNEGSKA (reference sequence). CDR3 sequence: CSASPLVPGQNTQETQYF. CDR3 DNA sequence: TGCAGTGCTAGCCCCCTCGTACCGGGACAGAATACCCAAGAGACCCAGTACTTC.

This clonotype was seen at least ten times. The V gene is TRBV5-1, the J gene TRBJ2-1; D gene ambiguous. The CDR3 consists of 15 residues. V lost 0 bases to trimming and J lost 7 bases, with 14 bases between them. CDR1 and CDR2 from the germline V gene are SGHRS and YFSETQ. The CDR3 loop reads CASSLESRTINEQFF. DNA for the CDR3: TGCGCCAGCAGCTTGGAGTCCCGCACTATAAATGAGCAGTTCTTC.

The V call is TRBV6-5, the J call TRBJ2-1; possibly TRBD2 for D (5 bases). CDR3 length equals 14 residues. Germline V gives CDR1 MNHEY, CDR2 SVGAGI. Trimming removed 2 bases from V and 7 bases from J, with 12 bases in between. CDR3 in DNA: TGTGCCAGCAGTTACACCCTAGCCCGAAATGAGCAGTTCTTC. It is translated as CASSYTLARNEQFF.

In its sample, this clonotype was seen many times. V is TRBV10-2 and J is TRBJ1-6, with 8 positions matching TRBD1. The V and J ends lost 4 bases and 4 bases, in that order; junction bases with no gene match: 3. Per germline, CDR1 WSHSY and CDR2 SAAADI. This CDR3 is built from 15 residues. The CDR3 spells CASSATGEYNSPLHF. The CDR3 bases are TGCGCCAGCAGTGCGACAGGGGAATATAATTCACCCCTCCACTTT.

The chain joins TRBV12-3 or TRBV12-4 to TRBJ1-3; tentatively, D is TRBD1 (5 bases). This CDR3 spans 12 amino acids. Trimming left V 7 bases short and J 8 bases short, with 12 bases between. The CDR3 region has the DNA TGTGCCAGCACCCCAGACAGTTACACCATATATTTT. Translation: CASTPDSYTIYF.

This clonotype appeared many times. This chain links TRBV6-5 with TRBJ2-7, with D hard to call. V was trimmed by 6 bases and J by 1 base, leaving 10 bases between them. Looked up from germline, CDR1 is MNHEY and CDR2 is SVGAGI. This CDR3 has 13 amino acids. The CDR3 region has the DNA TGTGCCAGCAGCATAGACCGATCCTACGAGCAGTACTTC. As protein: CASSIDRSYEQYF.

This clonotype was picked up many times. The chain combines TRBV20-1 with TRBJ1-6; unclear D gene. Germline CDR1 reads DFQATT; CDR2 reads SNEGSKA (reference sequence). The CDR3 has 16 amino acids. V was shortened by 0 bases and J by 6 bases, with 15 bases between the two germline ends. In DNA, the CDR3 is TGCAGTGCTAGAGAGTGGGCCCTAATGGCTAATTCACCCCTCCACTTT. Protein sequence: CSAREWALMANSPLHF.

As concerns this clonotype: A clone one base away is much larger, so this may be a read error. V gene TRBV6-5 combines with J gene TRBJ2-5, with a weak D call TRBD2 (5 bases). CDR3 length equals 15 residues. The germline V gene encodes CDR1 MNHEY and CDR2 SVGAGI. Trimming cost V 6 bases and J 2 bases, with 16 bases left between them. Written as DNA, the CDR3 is TGTGCCAGCAGAATGCATAGACTACTGCAAGAGACCCAGTACTTC. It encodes CASRMHRLLQETQYF.

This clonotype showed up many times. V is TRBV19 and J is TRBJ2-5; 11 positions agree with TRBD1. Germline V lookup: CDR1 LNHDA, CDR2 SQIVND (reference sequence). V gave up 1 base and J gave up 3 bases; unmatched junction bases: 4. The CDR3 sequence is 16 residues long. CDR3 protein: CASSIVGTGGEETQYF. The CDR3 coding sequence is TGTGCCAGTAGTATAGTTGGGACAGGGGGTGAAGAGACCCAGTACTTC.

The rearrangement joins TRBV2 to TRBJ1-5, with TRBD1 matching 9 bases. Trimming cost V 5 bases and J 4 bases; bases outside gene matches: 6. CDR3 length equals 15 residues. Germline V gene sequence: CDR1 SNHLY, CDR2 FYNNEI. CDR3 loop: CASSSGQGQNQPQHF. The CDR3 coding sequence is TGTGCCAGCAGTTCGGGACAGGGTCAAAATCAGCCCCAGCATTTT.

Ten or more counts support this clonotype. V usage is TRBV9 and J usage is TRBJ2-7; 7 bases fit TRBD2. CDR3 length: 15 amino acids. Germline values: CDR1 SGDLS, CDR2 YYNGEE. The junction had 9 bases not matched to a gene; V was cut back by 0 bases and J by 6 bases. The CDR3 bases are TGTGCCAGCAGCGTAGAAGTGGGAGGGCCCTTCGAGCAGTACTTC. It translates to CASSVEVGGPFEQYF.

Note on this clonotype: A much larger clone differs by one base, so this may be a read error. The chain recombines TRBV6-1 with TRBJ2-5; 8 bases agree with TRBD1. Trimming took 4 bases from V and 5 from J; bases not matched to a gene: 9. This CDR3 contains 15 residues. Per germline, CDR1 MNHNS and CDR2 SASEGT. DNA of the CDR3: TGTGCCAGCAGTGCGGTATCAGGGGGCGCGGAGACCCAGTACTTC. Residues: CASSAVSGGAETQYF.

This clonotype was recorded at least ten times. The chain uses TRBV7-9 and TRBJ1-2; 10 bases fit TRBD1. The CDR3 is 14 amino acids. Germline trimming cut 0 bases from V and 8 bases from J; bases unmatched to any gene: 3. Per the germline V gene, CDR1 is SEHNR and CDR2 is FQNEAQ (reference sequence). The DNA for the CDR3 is TGTGCCAGCAGCTTAGCGGACAGGGGGAGCGGCTACACCTTC. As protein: CASSLADRGSGYTF. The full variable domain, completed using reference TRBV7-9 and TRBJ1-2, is DTGVSQNPRHKITKRGQNVTFRCDPISEHNRLYWYRQTLGQGPEFLTYFQNEAQLEKSRLLSDRFSAERPKGSFSTLEIQRTEQGDSAMYLCASSLADRGSGYTFGSGTRLTVV.

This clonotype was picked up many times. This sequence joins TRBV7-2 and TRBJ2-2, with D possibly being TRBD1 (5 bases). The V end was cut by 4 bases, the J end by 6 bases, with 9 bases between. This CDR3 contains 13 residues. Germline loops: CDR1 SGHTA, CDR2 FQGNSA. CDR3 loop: CASSSTGAGELFF. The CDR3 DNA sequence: TGTGCCAGCAGCTCTACAGGCGCCGGGGAGCTGTTTTTT.

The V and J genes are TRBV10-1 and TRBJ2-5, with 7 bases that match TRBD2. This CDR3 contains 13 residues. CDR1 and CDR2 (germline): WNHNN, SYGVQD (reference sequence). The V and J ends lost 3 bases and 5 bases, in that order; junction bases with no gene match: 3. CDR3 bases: TGCGCCAGCAGTGACTCCGGGGGGGAGACCCAGTACTTC. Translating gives CASSDSGGETQYF.

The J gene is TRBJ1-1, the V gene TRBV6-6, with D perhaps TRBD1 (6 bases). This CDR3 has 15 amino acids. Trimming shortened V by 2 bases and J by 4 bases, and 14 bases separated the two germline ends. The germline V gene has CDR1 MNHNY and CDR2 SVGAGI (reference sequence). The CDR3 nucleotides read TGTGCCAGCAGTTACATGGGGGGCGAGTCCACTGAAGCTTTCTTT. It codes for CASSYMGGESTEAFF.

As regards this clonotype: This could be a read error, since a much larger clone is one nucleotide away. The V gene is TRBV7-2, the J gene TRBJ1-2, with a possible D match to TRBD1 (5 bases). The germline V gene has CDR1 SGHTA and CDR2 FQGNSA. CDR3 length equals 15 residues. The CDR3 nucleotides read TGTGCCAGCAGCTCTAGGGGCCGTTCTGACTATGGCTACCCCTTC. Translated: CASSSRGRSDYGYPF.